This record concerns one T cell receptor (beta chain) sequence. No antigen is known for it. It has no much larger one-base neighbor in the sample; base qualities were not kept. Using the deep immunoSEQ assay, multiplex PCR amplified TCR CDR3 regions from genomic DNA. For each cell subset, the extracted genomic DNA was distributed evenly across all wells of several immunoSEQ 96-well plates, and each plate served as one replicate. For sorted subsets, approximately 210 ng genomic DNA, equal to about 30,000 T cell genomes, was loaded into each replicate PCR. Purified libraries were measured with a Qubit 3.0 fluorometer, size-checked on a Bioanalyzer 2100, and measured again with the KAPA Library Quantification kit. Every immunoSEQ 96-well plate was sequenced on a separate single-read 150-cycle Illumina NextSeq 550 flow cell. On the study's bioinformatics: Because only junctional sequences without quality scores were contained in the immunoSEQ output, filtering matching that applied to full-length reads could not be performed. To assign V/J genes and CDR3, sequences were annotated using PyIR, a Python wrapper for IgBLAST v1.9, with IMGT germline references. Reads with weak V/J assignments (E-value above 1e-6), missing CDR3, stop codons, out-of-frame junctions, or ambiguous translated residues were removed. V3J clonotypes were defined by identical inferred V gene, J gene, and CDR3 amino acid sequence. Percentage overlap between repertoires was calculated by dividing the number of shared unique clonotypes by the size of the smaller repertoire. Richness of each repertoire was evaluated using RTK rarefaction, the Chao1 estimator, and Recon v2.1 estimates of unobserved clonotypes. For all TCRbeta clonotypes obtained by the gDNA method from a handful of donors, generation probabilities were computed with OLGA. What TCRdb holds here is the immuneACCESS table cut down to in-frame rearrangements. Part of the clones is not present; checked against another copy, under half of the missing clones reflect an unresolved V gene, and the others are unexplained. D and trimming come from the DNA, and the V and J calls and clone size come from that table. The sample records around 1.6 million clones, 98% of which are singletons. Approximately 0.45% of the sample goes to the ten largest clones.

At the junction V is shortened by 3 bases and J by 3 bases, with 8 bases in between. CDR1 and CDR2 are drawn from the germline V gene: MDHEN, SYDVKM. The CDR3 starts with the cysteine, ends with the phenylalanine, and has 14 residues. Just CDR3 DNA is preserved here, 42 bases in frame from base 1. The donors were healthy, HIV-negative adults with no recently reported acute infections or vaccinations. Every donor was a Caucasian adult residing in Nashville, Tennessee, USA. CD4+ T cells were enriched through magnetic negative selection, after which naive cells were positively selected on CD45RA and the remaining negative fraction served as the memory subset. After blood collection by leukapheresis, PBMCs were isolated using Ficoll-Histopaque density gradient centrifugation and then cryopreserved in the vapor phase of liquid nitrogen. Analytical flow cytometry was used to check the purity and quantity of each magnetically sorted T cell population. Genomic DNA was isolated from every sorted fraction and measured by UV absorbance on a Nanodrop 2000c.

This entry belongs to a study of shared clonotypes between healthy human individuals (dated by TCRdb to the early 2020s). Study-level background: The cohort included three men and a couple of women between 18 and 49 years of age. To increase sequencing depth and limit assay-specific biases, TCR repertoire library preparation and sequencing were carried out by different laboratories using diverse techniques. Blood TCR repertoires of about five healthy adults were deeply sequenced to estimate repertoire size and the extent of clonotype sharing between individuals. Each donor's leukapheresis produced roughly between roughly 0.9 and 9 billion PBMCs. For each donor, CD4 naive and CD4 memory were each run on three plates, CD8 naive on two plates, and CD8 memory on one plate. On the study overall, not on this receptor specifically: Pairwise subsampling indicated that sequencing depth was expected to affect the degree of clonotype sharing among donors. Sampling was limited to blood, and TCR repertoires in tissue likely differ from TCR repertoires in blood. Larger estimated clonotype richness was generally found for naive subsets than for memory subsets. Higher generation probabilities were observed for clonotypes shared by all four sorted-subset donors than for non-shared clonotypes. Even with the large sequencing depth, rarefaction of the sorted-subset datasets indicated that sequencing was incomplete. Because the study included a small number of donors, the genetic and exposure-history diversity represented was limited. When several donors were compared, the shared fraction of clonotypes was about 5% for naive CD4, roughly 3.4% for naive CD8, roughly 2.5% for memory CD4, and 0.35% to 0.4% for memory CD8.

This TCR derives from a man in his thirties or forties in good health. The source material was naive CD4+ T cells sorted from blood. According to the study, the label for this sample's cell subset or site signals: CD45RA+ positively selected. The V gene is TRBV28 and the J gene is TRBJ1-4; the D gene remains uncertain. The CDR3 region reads CASSFTTSNEKLFF. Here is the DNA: TGTGCCAGCAGTTTTACAACATCTAATGAAAAACTGTTTTTT.